This T cell receptor beta chain was identified during a study of graft-versus-host responses after intestinal transplantation (TCRdb year 2021). Regarding the study in general: Recipients received multivisceral, liver-intestinal, or isolated intestinal transplants. Anti-thymocyte globulin induction was given to all recipients, followed by maintenance tacrolimus and steroids for roughly 3 years. After intestinal transplantation, graft-versus-host and host-versus-graft alloreactive T cell clones were followed in the graft, circulation and bone marrow using bulk TCR-beta CDR3 sequencing. To identify alloreactive clones, pre-transplant mixed lymphocyte reaction products were sequenced and then compared with unstimulated pre-transplant donor and recipient T cells. Of the roughly 26 intestinal transplant recipients enrolled in the cohort, one of whom was a retransplant, 3 patients without pretransplant specimens were excluded. Donor T cell macrochimerism was defined as a peak of at least 4% donor T cells among recipient peripheral blood mononuclear cells. Rather than being sequenced by the commercial service, samples from a few later patients were sequenced in-house on an Illumina MiSeq and processed with MiXCR.

Broader findings and caveats from the paper: GvH clones were detected in recipient bone marrow, and some of these GvH clones were observed earlier in ileal mucosa or blood, consistent with an intestinal mucosal origin. Patients with donor T cell macrochimerism had high GvH to HvG T cell clonal ratios in their allografts. Early after transplant, peak levels of circulating GvH clones were associated with declines in HvG clones. The conclusions were limited by the relatively low number and heterogeneity of the intestinal transplant patients.

Per the publication, the time point label means: cells obtained before transplantation from donor or recipient. CD3+CD4+ and CD3+CD8+ populations were FACS-sorted from unstimulated pre-transplant donor and recipient cells taken from spleen or lymph nodes. The method was the immunoSEQ multiplex PCR assay. For most patients, genomic DNA was isolated with the Qiagen DNeasy Blood and Tissue Kit and sent frozen to Adaptive Biotechnologies for TCR sequencing. For most patients, genomic DNA was subjected to high-throughput TCR-beta CDR3 sequencing by Adaptive Biotechnologies. On the authors' methods: Adaptive's ImmunoSEQ software supplied the TCR sequencing data for 15 to 20 patients, while MiXCR and VDJtools were used to process a few other patients. To correct CD4 versus CD8 sorting errors, sequences present in both subsets at a frequency ratio below 5:1 were removed. Because the origin of CDR3 nucleotide sequences shared between donor and recipient could not be assigned, those sequences were removed. To be classed as alloreactive, a clone needed at least 2-fold expansion over unstimulated cells and a minimum CFSE-low frequency of 0.002% (template counts) or 0.001% (read counts). Clones detected in sequenced pre-transplant spleen, lymph node, or MLR CFSE-low populations of the donor or recipient were defined as mappable. Cumulative frequency of alloreactive clones was calculated as a percentage of all sequences weighted by copy number. TCRdb stores this immuneACCESS table with in-frame sequences only. Part of the clones is absent; in the studies checked, under half of the shortfall reflects unresolved V genes, and no reason is known for the rest. V, J and clone size are taken as reported in that table, and D and trimming were inferred from the DNA itself. In this sample the table shows tens of thousands of clones, more than 85% of which occur a single time. Of the sample, just under 0.35% falls within the top ten clones.

This clone came up once. It has no known antigen specificity. The record has no base qualities; no much larger clone is one base away. The source of this sequence is a human donor who was the organ donor for an intestinal transplant. This sample comprised unstimulated CD4+ T cells sorted from spleen or lymph node cells, obtained before transplant.

The nucleotide sequence is given as TGTGCCAGCAGCTCCTCCGGGACAGGGGGAAAGACCCAGTACTTC. Translated, this gives CASSSSGTGGKTQYF. This chain is built from TRBV5-4 and TRBJ2-5; TRBD1 fits 11 bases in the junction. At the junction V is shortened by 3 bases and J by 6 bases; bases outside the gene matches: 7. From its cysteine to its phenylalanine, the CDR3 spans 15 amino acids. Only CDR3 DNA remains: 45 bases, in frame from the first base. Sequences SGHNT (CDR1) and YYREEE (CDR2) are obtained from the germline V gene (reference sequence). Where the CDR3 stops, the reference TRBV5-4 and TRBJ2-5 genes take over; the full variable domain is ETGVTQSPTHLIKTRGQQVTLRCSSQSGHNTVSWYQQALGQGPQFIFQYYREEENGRGNFPPRFSGLQFPNYSSELNVNALELDDSALYLCASSSSGTGGKTQYFGPGTRLLVL.